A single sample gave rise to the 28 T cell receptor beta chains below, sequenced in a study of shared clonotypes between healthy human individuals (dated by TCRdb to the early 2020s). Library construction relied on the immunoSEQ multiplex PCR assay. TCRdb mirrors the immuneACCESS table, restricted to in-frame sequences. Some clones are absent from its copies; in checked studies, under half trace to an unresolved V gene, and the reason for the others is unknown. This sample holds around 1.6 million clones; about 98% were observed only once. The top ten clonotypes cover roughly 0.45% of the sample. The sample taken for sequencing was naive CD4+ T cells sorted from blood. This specimen's cell subset or site label, interpreted: CD45RA+ positively selected. The receptors originated from a young man in good health.

The chain links TRBV12-5 to TRBJ2-1; TRBD2 aligns across 9 bases. The V gene's germline CDR1 is LGHNT and CDR2 FRNRAP. There are 15 residues in the CDR3. V was pared by 2 bases and J by 6 bases, with 5 bases of the junction left unmatched. DNA of the CDR3: TGTGCTAGTGGTTTGAACCTAGCGGGAACCAATGAGCAGTTCTTC. Translating gives CASGLNLAGTNEQFF.

This clone appeared once. CDR3 amino acids: CASSGMVGYTGELFF. DNA for the CDR3: TGTGCCAGCAGTGGGATGGTGGGGTACACCGGGGAGCTGTTTTTT. The chain employs TRBV2 and TRBJ2-2; D not resolved. CDR1 SNHLY and CDR2 FYNNEI come from the germline V gene. CDR3 length: 15 amino acids. Trimming stripped 4 bases from V and 3 bases from J, with 12 bases between.

The genes are TRBV6-1 and TRBJ2-1, with D perhaps matching TRBD1 (5 bases). With 1 base removed from V and 9 bases from J, the gap between germline ends came to 13 bases. This CDR3 contains 14 residues. The germline V gene has CDR1 MNHNS and CDR2 SASEGT. The DNA for the CDR3 is TGTGCCAGCAGTGAAGTCATCCTTGGGGCTGAGCAGTTCTTC. Residues: CASSEVILGAEQFF.

The V call is TRBV5-5, the J call TRBJ2-7; the D gene is possibly TRBD2 (5 bases). Germline lookup yields CDR1 SGHKS and CDR2 YYEKEE (reference sequence). CDR3 length equals 15 residues. With 3 bases removed from V and 5 bases from J, the gap between germline ends came to 18 bases. CDR3 sequence: CASSSIRTGGNEQYF. The CDR3 nucleotides read TGTGCCAGCAGCTCTATAAGGACTGGCGGAAACGAGCAGTACTTC.

The rearrangement links TRBV11-3 to TRBJ2-1, with 10 bases identical to TRBD2. CDR1 is SGHNT and CDR2 is YENEEA in the germline V gene. V lost 0 bases and J lost 6; bases outside the gene matches: 11. The CDR3 extends over 18 amino acids. This CDR3 reads CASSLEGSLAGAFNEQFF. As DNA, the CDR3 is TGTGCCAGCAGCTTAGAAGGTTCGCTAGCGGGAGCCTTCAATGAGCAGTTCTTC. The full variable domain, with the rest looked up from reference TRBV11-3 and TRBJ2-1, is EAGVVQSPRYKIIEKKQPVAFWCNPISGHNTLYWYLQNLGQGPELLIRYENEEAVDDSQLPKDRFSAERLKGVDSTLKIQPAELGDSAVYLCASSLEGSLAGAFNEQFFGPGTRLTVL.

The V and J genes are TRBV10-3 and TRBJ1-2; no reliable D call. The germline CDR1 and CDR2 sequences are ENHRY and SYGVKD. The CDR3 has 11 residues. V was clipped by 7 bases and J by 4 bases, with 7 bases between them. The CDR3 nucleotides read TGTGCCATCAATCCGGGCTATGGCTACACCTTC. Protein product: CAINPGYGYTF.

The chain links TRBV7-9 to TRBJ2-7; 7 bases match TRBD1. This CDR3 is 15 amino acids long. The germline gives CDR1 SEHNR, CDR2 FQNEAQ (reference sequence). V lost 6 bases to trimming and J lost 1 base; unmatched junction nucleotides: 9. CDR3 amino acids: CASSLQGMRSYEQYF. The CDR3 DNA reads as TGTGCCAGCAGTCTACAGGGGATGAGGTCCTACGAGCAGTACTTC.

This CDR3 is CASSAGYGTEAFF. The CDR3 region has the DNA TGTGCCAGCAGTGCTGGGTATGGCACTGAAGCTTTCTTT. V and J are TRBV2 and TRBJ1-1; unclear D gene. Germline-derived CDR1 and CDR2 are SNHLY and FYNNEI. The CDR3 is 13 amino acids. V was clipped by 4 bases and J by 4 bases, with 10 bases between them.

The J gene is TRBJ1-1, the V gene TRBV5-8; no clear D. Trimming pared 0 bases from V and 5 bases from J, leaving 5 bases between. In germline, CDR1 is SGHTS, CDR2 YDEGEE. The CDR3 has 12 amino acids. CDR3 DNA sequence: TGTGCCAGCAGCTTGGGGCGGACTGAAGCTTTCTTT. As protein: CASSLGRTEAFF.

Remarks on this clone: The sample carries other DNA sequences with the same CDR3. The chain couples TRBV18 to TRBJ2-6; D gene uncertain. CDR3 length: 16 amino acids. V shed 0 bases and J shed 2 bases, with 8 bases lying between them. Per the germline V gene, CDR1 is KGHSH and CDR2 is LQKENI. CDR3 in DNA: TGTGCCAGCTCACCACCAGGTGGGGCTGGGGCCAACGTCCTGACTTTC. It yields the protein CASSPPGGAGANVLTF. Full variable domain (rest looked up from reference TRBV18 and TRBJ2-6): NAGVMQNPRHLVRRRGQEARLRCSPMKGHSHVYWYRQLPEEGLKFMVYLQKENIIDESGMPKERFSAEFPKEGPSILRIQQVVRGDSAAYFCASSPPGGAGANVLTFGAGSRLTVL.

Comment on this clone: In the same sample, other DNA sequences code for this CDR3. V and J are TRBV5-1 and TRBJ2-5; D is undetermined. V was clipped by 0 bases and J by 2 bases, with 11 bases between them. The length of the CDR3 is 15 residues. CDR1 is SGHRS and CDR2 is YFSETQ in the germline V gene. The CDR3 DNA reads TGCGCCAGCAGCTTGGTCACTGGTGGTCAAGAGACCCAGTACTTC. Amino acids: CASSLVTGGQETQYF.

This chain links TRBV9 with TRBJ2-3, with D possibly being TRBD1 or TRBD2 (5 bases each). CDR1 and CDR2 (germline): SGDLS, YYNGEE. CDR3 length equals 16 residues. Trimming stripped 0 bases from V and 0 bases from J, with 11 bases between. The CDR3 region is CASSVVGDPSTDTQYF. In DNA form, the CDR3 reads TGTGCCAGCAGCGTAGTCGGGGACCCCAGCACAGATACGCAGTATTTT.

The J gene is TRBJ1-2, the V gene TRBV27; 7 bases agree with TRBD1. Trimming removed 7 bases from V and 5 bases from J; junction bases left unmatched: 7. CDR1 is MNHEY, CDR2 SMNVEV, per germline (reference sequence). This CDR3 has 13 amino acids. CDR3 in DNA: TGTGCCAGCACCTCGACAGGGAAGTATGGCTACACCTTC. The encoded protein is CASTSTGKYGYTF.

The DNA for the CDR3 is TGTGCCAGCAGTTTAGGGCAGGGTATAACTAATGAAAAACTGTTTTTT. This codes for CASSLGQGITNEKLFF. This chain links TRBV28 with TRBJ1-4, with D possibly TRBD1 on 5 matching bases. This CDR3 has 16 residues. CDR1 MDHEN and CDR2 SYDVKM come from the germline V gene. V dropped 2 bases and J dropped 1 base, with 11 bases sitting between them.

V usage is TRBV15 and J usage is TRBJ2-1, with TRBD2 matching over 8 bases. Germline-derived CDR1 and CDR2 are LNHNV and YYDKDF (reference sequence). Unmatched junction bases numbered 8, after V lost 2 bases and J lost 8 bases. The CDR3 consists of 15 residues. CDR3 sequence (DNA): TGTGCCACCAGCAGACAGGGCGGGAGGTACTATGAGCAGTTCTTC. This gives the protein CATSRQGGRYYEQFF.

The chain employs TRBV30 and TRBJ2-2; TRBD1 aligns across 7 bases. V lost 4 bases, J lost 7 bases, and 9 bases stayed unmatched. Germline CDR1 and CDR2: GTSNPN and SVGIG (reference sequence). This CDR3 has 14 amino acids. The CDR3 nucleotides are TGTGCCTGGAATGTGATAGGGGGCATCGGGGAGCTGTTTTTT. It encodes CAWNVIGGIGELFF.

This chain links TRBV6-5 with TRBJ1-4, with a possible D match to TRBD1 (5 bases). Germline-derived CDR1 and CDR2 are MNHEY and SVGAGI. V was cut by 0 bases and J by 8 bases, with 10 bases left in between. This CDR3 spans 14 amino acids. The chain's CDR3 is CASSYSGGAEKLFF. The CDR3 nucleotides read TGTGCCAGCAGTTACTCCGGAGGGGCCGAAAAACTGTTTTTT.

The J gene is TRBJ2-1, the V gene TRBV9; D not certain. This CDR3 has 17 amino acids. Trimming left V 4 bases short and J 0 bases short, with 17 bases between. The germline V gene has CDR1 SGDLS and CDR2 YYNGEE. The CDR3 sequence: CASSPQKLASSYNEQFF. The CDR3 coding sequence is TGTGCCAGCAGCCCTCAAAAACTGGCAAGCTCCTACAATGAGCAGTTCTTC.

V and J are TRBV11-2 and TRBJ2-7; TRBD2 agrees at 13 bases. Trimming cost V 1 base and J 2 bases; bases outside gene matches: 5. Germline loops: CDR1 SGHAT, CDR2 FQNNGV. There are 17 residues in the CDR3. The CDR3 protein is CASSLGVGTSGTYEQYF. CDR3 nucleotides: TGTGCCAGCAGCTTAGGAGTCGGGACTAGCGGGACCTACGAGCAGTACTTC.

This chain connects TRBV18 to TRBJ2-7; D may be TRBD2 (5 bases). V was clipped by 0 bases and J by 3 bases, with 12 bases between them. Germline values: CDR1 KGHSH, CDR2 LQKENI. This CDR3 is built from 15 residues. DNA of the CDR3: TGTGCCAGCTCACCACCGGGCAGGACTTACTACGAGCAGTACTTC. Translation: CASSPPGRTYYEQYF.

The chain uses TRBV30 and TRBJ2-7; TRBD1 is a possible D gene (6 bases). Germline V gene sequence: CDR1 GTSNPN, CDR2 SVGIG (reference sequence). The V end was cut by 3 bases, the J end by 5 bases, with 14 bases between. The CDR3 sequence is 13 residues long. This CDR3 reads CAWRSGQRNEQYF. The CDR3 DNA is TGTGCCTGGAGATCCGGACAGAGAAACGAGCAGTACTTC. The full variable domain, with the rest looked up from reference TRBV30 and TRBJ2-7, is SQTIHQWPATLVQPVGSPLSLECTVEGTSNPNLYWYRQAAGRGLQLLFYSVGIGQISSEVPQNLSASRPQDRQFILSSKKLLLSDSGFYLCAWRSGQRNEQYFGPGTRLTVT.

CDR3 loop: CSVGEAASKDTQYF. The DNA for the CDR3 is TGCAGCGTTGGAGAGGCAGCCTCTAAGGATACGCAGTATTTT. This chain connects TRBV29-1 to TRBJ2-3; the D is unclear. Trimming took 4 bases from V and 6 from J, leaving 17 bases between them. CDR1 and CDR2 from the germline V gene are SQVTM and ANQGSEA. This CDR3 spans 14 amino acids.

The sample holds one count of this clone. V and J are TRBV5-1 and TRBJ2-2, with D possibly being TRBD1 (6 bases). Germline CDR1 is SGHRS and CDR2 is YFSETQ. The V end lost 2 bases, the J end lost 7 bases, and 12 bases lay between the germline ends. This CDR3 contains 14 residues. CDR3 nucleotides: TGCGCCAGCAGCTTCCCTATAGGGGGCGGGGAGCTGTTTTTT. Translation: CASSFPIGGGELFF.

The chain carries TRBV5-1 and TRBJ2-3; D possibly matches TRBD1 or TRBD2 (6 bases each). Germline-derived CDR1 and CDR2 are SGHRS and YFSETQ. Trimming left V 6 bases short and J 6 bases short, with 14 bases between. The CDR3 is made up of 13 amino acids. CDR3 protein: CASTPTGADTQYF. The DNA of the CDR3 is TGCGCCAGCACCCCGACGGGGGCCGATACGCAGTATTTT.

Remarks on this clone: This sample also contains other DNA sequences that code for the same CDR3. The J gene is TRBJ2-7, the V gene TRBV6-1; D is undetermined. This CDR3 comprises 12 residues. From germline, CDR1 is MNHNS and CDR2 SASEGT. The V and J ends lost 2 bases and 3 bases respectively, with 5 bases between them. DNA of the CDR3: TGTGCCAGCAGTGAACATTTCTACGAGCAGTACTTC. Translated, it gives CASSEHFYEQYF.

V and J are TRBV7-2 and TRBJ2-1; 9 bases align to TRBD2. The trim removed 5 bases at V and 3 bases at J, leaving 5 bases unmatched. This CDR3 is built from 15 residues. Looked up from germline, CDR1 is SGHTA and CDR2 is FQGNSA. The CDR3 DNA follows: TGTGCCAGCAGCCCTGAAGCGGGAGGCTACAATGAGCAGTTCTTC. Its protein product is CASSPEAGGYNEQFF.

The rearrangement joins TRBV11-2 to TRBJ2-1; 8 nucleotides agree with TRBD2. CDR3 length: 13 residues. Trimming took 5 bases from V and 12 from J; bases not matched to a gene: 9. The germline CDR1 and CDR2 sequences are SGHAT and FQNNGV. CDR3 DNA: TGTGCCAGCAGCCCGGGACTAGAGACTGGGCAGTTCTTC. Its protein is CASSPGLETGQFF.

This CDR3 reads CASKPGLAGGLGGNEQFF. The CDR3 DNA reads as TGTGCCAGCAAACCGGGACTAGCGGGAGGATTAGGTGGGAATGAGCAGTTCTTC. The chain couples TRBV28 to TRBJ2-1, with 15 bases lining up with TRBD2. V shed 7 bases and J 7 bases; nucleotides not matched to a gene: 14. The CDR3 runs to 18 residues. Per germline, CDR1 MDHEN and CDR2 SYDVKM.